Below, 27 T cell receptor beta chains from the same sample are listed, as sequenced in a study of a mutant IDH1 vaccine in newly diagnosed glioma. TCRdb's table, derived via immunoSEQ multiplex PCR, lists solely in-frame clones and lacks some. The table lists 110,000 or so clones, roughly 90% of them singletons, with more than 0.55% in the top ten. Their target antigens are unknown. Time point denoted: week 11, during vaccination. Topical imiquimod accompanied each vaccine dose, which consisted of 300 ug of mutant IDH1 20-mer peptide. The sample in question was PBMCs, obtained from a glioma patient whose treatment included an IDH1 peptide vaccine. The source of these receptors is a woman in her forties or fifties with glioma.

CDR3 coding DNA: TGTGCCAGCAGCCAGAAGCGGGGCGGGGACACCGGGGAGCTGTTTTTT. Its translation: CASSQKRGGDTGELFF. J is TRBJ2-2 and V is TRBV4-2, with 7 bases aligning to TRBD2. CDR1 is LGHNA, CDR2 YNFKEQ, per germline. The CDR3 extends over 16 amino acids. J was trimmed by 3 bases and V by 3 bases; bases with no gene match: 7.

The chain carries TRBV13 and TRBJ2-5; 7 nucleotides agree with TRBD1. The germline V gene encodes CDR1 PRHDT and CDR2 FYEKMQ (reference sequence). The ends lost 3 bases at V and 2 bases at J; junction bases unmatched: 3. This CDR3 spans 14 amino acids. This chain's CDR3 is CASSLRGQQETQYF. The DNA of the CDR3 is TGTGCCAGCAGCTTGAGGGGACAGCAAGAGACCCAGTACTTC.

CDR3 protein: CASSSPTVNEQFF. The CDR3 DNA is TGTGCCAGCAGCTCCCCGACCGTCAATGAGCAGTTCTTC. The chain is built from TRBV7-3 and TRBJ2-1; no definite D call. The germline gives CDR1 SGHTA, CDR2 FQGTGA. The CDR3 has 13 residues. Trimming took 4 bases from V and 6 from J, leaving 10 bases between them.

The rearrangement joins TRBV18 to TRBJ2-1, with TRBD2 matching 7 bases. This CDR3 spans 15 amino acids. J lost 3 bases, V lost 1 base, and 3 bases had no gene match. CDR1 KGHSH and CDR2 LQKENI come from the germline V gene. The DNA for the CDR3 is TGTGCCAGCTCACCACGCCAGCGGGACTACAATGAGCAGTTCTTC. It yields the protein CASSPRQRDYNEQFF. The complete variable domain, with remaining parts taken from reference TRBV18 and TRBJ2-1, reads NAGVMQNPRHLVRRRGQEARLRCSPMKGHSHVYWYRQLPEEGLKFMVYLQKENIIDESGMPKERFSAEFPKEGPSILRIQQVVRGDSAAYFCASSPRQRDYNEQFFGPGTRLTVL.

The chain couples TRBV9 to TRBJ1-1; no clear D gene. V was trimmed by 1 base and J by 5 bases, leaving 12 bases between them. From germline, CDR1 is SGDLS and CDR2 YYNGEE. The CDR3 loop spans 14 amino acids. CDR3 sequence: CASSVRDLGTEAFF. CDR3 bases: TGTGCCAGCAGCGTAAGGGATTTAGGGACTGAAGCTTTCTTT.

J is TRBJ2-7 and V is TRBV6-6; D is uncertain. The CDR3 has 15 residues. Germline V CDR1 and CDR2: MNHNY, SVGAGI (reference sequence). The V gene lost 0 bases and the J gene lost 0 bases, with 9 bases spanning the gap. The CDR3 region has the DNA TGTGCCAGCAGTTACTCGTTCGGGCCCTCCTACGAGCAGTACTTC. Translated, it gives CASSYSFGPSYEQYF.

The gene calls are TRBV27 and TRBJ2-5; D may correspond to TRBD1 or TRBD2 (5 bases each). The DNA end is a closer match to TRBJ2-7, so the J assignment may be wrong. The CDR3 is made up of 17 amino acids. The V gene's germline CDR1 is MNHEY and CDR2 SMNVEV (reference sequence). DNA of the CDR3: TGTGCCAGCAGTTTCGGGGCAACTAGAAGGAGCTCCTACGAGCAGTACTTC. This encodes CASSFGATRRSSYEQYF.

J is TRBJ2-1 and V is TRBV19; TRBD2 agrees at 7 bases. J lost 8 bases, V lost 1 base, and 2 bases had no gene match. Germline V gene sequence: CDR1 LNHDA, CDR2 SQIVND (reference sequence). This CDR3 has 13 amino acids. The CDR3 nucleotides are TGTGCCAGTAGTATAGGGGAGGGCTATGAGCAGTTCTTC. Its translation: CASSIGEGYEQFF.

This chain uses TRBV18 with TRBJ2-5; D not resolved. This CDR3 comprises 15 residues. Trimming removed 1 base at V and 4 bases at J, with 13 bases between. Germline CDR1 KGHSH, CDR2 LQKENI. The CDR3 region is CASSPLETARETQYF. The CDR3 DNA follows: TGTGCCAGCTCACCACTAGAGACGGCCCGAGAGACCCAGTACTTC.

Concerning this clone itself: Germline and junction disagree at one end, which may indicate a read error. The chain recombines TRBV7-7 with TRBJ2-5; no firm D call. From germline, CDR1 is SSHAT and CDR2 FNYEAQ (reference sequence). CDR3 length equals 14 residues. The CDR3 DNA follows: TGTGCTAGCAGTAACGACAAAGGCCAAGAGACCCAGTACTTC. Translating gives CASSNDKGQETQYF.

This clone was seen a handful of times. The rearrangement uses TRBV2 and TRBJ1-1; D gene unclear. The CDR3 is 15 amino acids. V gave up 5 bases and J gave up 1 base, with 14 bases separating them. Germline V gene lookup returns CDR1 SNHLY and CDR2 FYNNEI. CDR3 in DNA: TGTGCCAGCAGTCGATACCGTGCGGAGAACACTGAAGCTTTCTTT. This encodes CASSRYRAENTEAFF.

In its sample, this clone was seen once. The rearrangement links TRBV29-1 to TRBJ2-5; D uncertain. With the DNA end fitting TRBJ2-7 better, the J assignment may be wrong. The CDR3 has 11 amino acids. CDR1 SQVTM and CDR2 ANQGSEA come from the germline V gene. The DNA for the CDR3 is TGCAGCGTCAGAGACTTCTACGAGCAGTACTTC. Its translation is CSVRDFYEQYF.

This chain connects TRBV28 to TRBJ1-2, with TRBD1 identical over 11 bases. CDR1 and CDR2 (germline): MDHEN, SYDVKM. The CDR3 covers 15 residues. With V trimmed by 6 bases and J by 3 bases, 6 bases remained unmatched. The CDR3 DNA sequence: TGTGCCAGCAGGACAGGGACAGGGGGGGACTATGGCTACACCTTC. It codes for CASRTGTGGDYGYTF.

This clone appeared a single time. This chain links TRBV6-6 with TRBJ1-4; 7 nucleotides line up with TRBD1. CDR1 is MNHNY and CDR2 is SVGAGI in the germline V gene (reference sequence). CDR3 size: 15 residues. V dropped 4 bases and J dropped 2; count of bases not matched to a gene: 4. Here the CDR3 DNA reads TGTGCCAGCAGTTCCCGACAGGGCACTAATGAAAAACTGTTTTTT. Encoded protein: CASSSRQGTNEKLFF.

The chain recombines TRBV29-1 with TRBJ2-4, with D unclear. The V gene's germline CDR1 is SQVTM and CDR2 ANQGSEA. Deletions cut 5 bases from V and 0 bases from J, with 5 bases between. This CDR3 comprises 12 residues. The CDR3 reads CSVFVAKNIQYF. The CDR3 DNA is TGCAGCGTTTTCGTAGCCAAAAACATTCAGTACTTC.

The gene calls are TRBV7-9 and TRBJ1-1, with D perhaps TRBD1 (6 bases). CDR3 length equals 13 residues. With 7 bases removed from V and 7 bases from J, the gap between germline ends came to 16 bases. Germline CDR1 SEHNR, CDR2 FQNEAQ (reference sequence). The CDR3 region is CASTPGGRVEAFF. The CDR3 nucleotides read TGTGCCAGCACCCCCGGGGGCCGGGTTGAAGCTTTCTTT.

This chain connects TRBV18 to TRBJ1-2; D is undetermined. Trimming took 5 bases from V and 7 from J, leaving 17 bases between them. The CDR3 spans 14 residues. Germline-derived CDR1 and CDR2 are KGHSH and LQKENI. For the CDR3, the DNA is TGTGCCAGCTCATCAGAGACCCCTGCGGCTGGCTACACCTTC. The encoded protein is CASSSETPAAGYTF. Drawing the rest from reference TRBV18 and TRBJ1-2, the complete variable domain is NAGVMQNPRHLVRRRGQEARLRCSPMKGHSHVYWYRQLPEEGLKFMVYLQKENIIDESGMPKERFSAEFPKEGPSILRIQQVVRGDSAAYFCASSSETPAAGYTFGSGTRLTVV.

The rearrangement joins TRBV28 to TRBJ2-6, with D unclear. The germline V gene encodes CDR1 MDHEN and CDR2 SYDVKM. Trimming removed 8 bases at V and 12 bases at J, with 11 bases between. This CDR3 spans 11 amino acids. CDR3 amino acids: CASQFMFVLTF. The DNA of the CDR3 is TGTGCCAGCCAGTTTATGTTCGTCCTGACTTTC.

V is TRBV29-1 and J is TRBJ2-1; no clear D gene. Germline CDR1 SQVTM, CDR2 ANQGSEA. The CDR3 spans 13 residues. Trimming pared 7 bases from V and 2 bases from J, leaving 12 bases between. CDR3 nucleotides: TGCAGCGCCGCAATCGTTACCTACAATGAGCAGTTCTTC. This codes for CSAAIVTYNEQFF.

This clone was counted a few times. This chain links TRBV4-1 with TRBJ2-1; perhaps TRBD1 as D (5 bases). The CDR3 consists of 14 residues. CDR1 and CDR2 (germline): MGHRA, YSYEKL. The V end was cut by 3 bases, the J end by 5 bases, with 11 bases between. For the CDR3, the DNA is TGCGCCAGCAGCCACCCCGACAGTAACAATGAGCAGTTCTTC. This sequence encodes CASSHPDSNNEQFF.

This clone appeared once. The chain recombines TRBV18 with TRBJ1-2; a weak D match, TRBD1 (5 bases). The CDR3 covers 12 residues. The ends were cut back, 0 bases at V and 7 bases at J, with 6 bases in the middle. Germline CDR1 reads KGHSH; CDR2 reads LQKENI. CDR3 sequence reads: CASSPPQGGYTF. CDR3 nucleotide sequence: TGTGCCAGCTCACCACCTCAGGGTGGCTACACCTTC.

The V call is TRBV9, the J call TRBJ2-1; possibly TRBD2 for D (7 bases). Germline CDR1 reads SGDLS; CDR2 reads YYNGEE. The V gene lost 4 bases and the J gene lost 9 bases, with 20 bases spanning the gap. This CDR3 contains 15 residues. This CDR3 is CASSPQGREYPEQFF. The CDR3 DNA reads TGTGCCAGCAGCCCCCAGGGGCGGGAGTACCCTGAGCAGTTCTTC.

This clone turned up a few times. The chain recombines TRBV6-1 with TRBJ1-3; unclear D gene. The CDR3 runs 13 residues. V gave up 7 bases and J gave up 4 bases, with 11 bases separating them. The germline V gene has CDR1 MNHNS and CDR2 SASEGT. CDR3 bases: TGTGCCAGCACAGTAGGGAACGGAAACACCATATATTTT. Amino acid sequence: CASTVGNGNTIYF.

V usage is TRBV9 and J usage is TRBJ1-3; tentative D call: TRBD1 (5 bases). CDR1 is SGDLS, CDR2 YYNGEE, per germline. Trimming cost V 4 bases and J 8 bases, with 28 bases left between them. The CDR3 runs 18 residues. The CDR3 region is CASSRIPGGTVGRDTIYF. CDR3 DNA: TGTGCCAGCAGCCGTATTCCCGGGGGAACTGTCGGGAGAGACACCATATATTTT. The whole variable domain, filled in from reference TRBV9 and TRBJ1-3, reads DSGVTQTPKHLITATGQRVTLRCSPRSGDLSVYWYQQSLDQGLQFLIQYYNGEERAKGNILERFSAQQFPDLHSELNLSSLELGDSALYFCASSRIPGGTVGRDTIYFGEGSWLTVV.

Only one count was recorded for this clone. The rearrangement links TRBV5-1 to TRBJ2-5; TRBD2 agrees at 14 bases. Germline V gene lookup returns CDR1 SGHRS and CDR2 YFSETQ. This CDR3 is built from 17 residues. With V trimmed by 5 bases and J by 1 base, 7 bases remained unmatched. The CDR3, as DNA: TGCGCCAGCAGTCGAACTGGACTAGCGGGAGGCCAAGAGACCCAGTACTTC. Amino acids: CASSRTGLAGGQETQYF.

This rearrangement joins TRBV18 to TRBJ2-2; 10 bases map to TRBD1. The germline V gene encodes CDR1 KGHSH and CDR2 LQKENI. V was clipped by 2 bases and J by 5 bases; unmatched bases: 5. This CDR3 has 16 residues. Written as DNA, the CDR3 is TGTGCCAGCTCACCAAGGAGACAGGGGGCAACCGGGGAGCTGTTTTTT. It codes for CASSPRRQGATGELFF.

This clone appeared a single time. At one end, the junction sequence differs from germline, possibly due to a read error. The rearrangement uses TRBV18 and TRBJ1-2; no clear D gene. CDR1 is KGHSH, CDR2 LQKENI, per germline. The CDR3 sequence is 12 residues long. CDR3: CASSPPNYGYTF. The DNA of the CDR3 is TGTGCCAGCTCTCCACCTAACTATGGCTACACCTTC.